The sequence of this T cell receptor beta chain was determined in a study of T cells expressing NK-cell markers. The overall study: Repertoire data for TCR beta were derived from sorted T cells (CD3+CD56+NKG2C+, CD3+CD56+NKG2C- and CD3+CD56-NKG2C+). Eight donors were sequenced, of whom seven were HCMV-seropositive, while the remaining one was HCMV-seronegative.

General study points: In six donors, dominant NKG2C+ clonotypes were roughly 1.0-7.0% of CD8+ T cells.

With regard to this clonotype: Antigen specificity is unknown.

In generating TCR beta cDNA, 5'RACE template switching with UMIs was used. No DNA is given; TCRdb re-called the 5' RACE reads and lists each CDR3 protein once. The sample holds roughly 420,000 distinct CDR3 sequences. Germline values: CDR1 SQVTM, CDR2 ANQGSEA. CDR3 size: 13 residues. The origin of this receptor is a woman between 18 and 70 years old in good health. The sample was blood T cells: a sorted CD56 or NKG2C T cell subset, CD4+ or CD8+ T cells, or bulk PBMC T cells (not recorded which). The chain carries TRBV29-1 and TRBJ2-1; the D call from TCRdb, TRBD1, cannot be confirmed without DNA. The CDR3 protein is CSGSGPRVGEQFF.